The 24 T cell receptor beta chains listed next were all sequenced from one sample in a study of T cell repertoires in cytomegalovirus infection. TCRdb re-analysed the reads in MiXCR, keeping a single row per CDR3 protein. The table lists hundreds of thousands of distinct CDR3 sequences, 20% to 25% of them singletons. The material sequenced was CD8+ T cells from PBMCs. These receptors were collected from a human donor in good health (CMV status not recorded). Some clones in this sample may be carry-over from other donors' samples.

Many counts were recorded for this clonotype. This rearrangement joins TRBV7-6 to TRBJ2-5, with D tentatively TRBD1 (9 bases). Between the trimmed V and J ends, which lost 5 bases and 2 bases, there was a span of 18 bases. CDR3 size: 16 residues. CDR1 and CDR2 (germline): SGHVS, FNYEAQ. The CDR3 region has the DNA TGTGCCAGCAGCCCGGGGGGGACAGGGTGGCAAGAGACCCAGTACTTC. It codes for CASSPGGTGWQETQYF.

CDR3 protein: CASSQGGSQGYTF. The CDR3, as DNA: TGTGCCAGCAGCCAAGGGGGCAGCCAAGGCTACACCTTC. The chain recombines TRBV3-1 with TRBJ1-2; maybe TRBD1 (5 bases). This CDR3 comprises 13 residues. Per germline, CDR1 LGHDT and CDR2 YNNKEL (reference sequence). V lost 1 base to trimming and J lost 8 bases, with 11 bases between them.

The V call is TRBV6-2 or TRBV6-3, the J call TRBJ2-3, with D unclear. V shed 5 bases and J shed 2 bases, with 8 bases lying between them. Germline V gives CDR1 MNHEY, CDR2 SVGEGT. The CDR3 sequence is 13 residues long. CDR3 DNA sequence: TGTGCCAGCAGTACTCAGTACACAGATACGCAGTATTTT. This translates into CASSTQYTDTQYF.

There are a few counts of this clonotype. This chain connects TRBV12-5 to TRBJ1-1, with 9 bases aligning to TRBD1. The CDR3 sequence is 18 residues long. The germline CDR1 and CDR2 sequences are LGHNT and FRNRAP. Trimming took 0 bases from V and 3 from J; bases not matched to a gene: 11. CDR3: CASGLVQGGQGFDTEAFF. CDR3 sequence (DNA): TGTGCTAGTGGTTTGGTACAAGGGGGACAGGGTTTCGACACTGAAGCTTTCTTT. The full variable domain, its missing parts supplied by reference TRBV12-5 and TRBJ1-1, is DARVTQTPRHKVTEMGQEVTMRCQPILGHNTVFWYRQTMMQGLELLAYFRNRAPLDDSGMPKDRFSAEMPDATLATLKIQPSEPRDSAVYFCASGLVQGGQGFDTEAFFGQGTRLTVV.

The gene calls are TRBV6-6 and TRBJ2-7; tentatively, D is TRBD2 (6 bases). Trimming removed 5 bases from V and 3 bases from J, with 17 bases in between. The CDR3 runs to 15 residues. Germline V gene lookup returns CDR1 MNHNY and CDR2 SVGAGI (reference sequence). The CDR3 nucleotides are TGTGCCAGCAGTCCCCTTCGGGGACTCAACTACGAGCAGTACGTC. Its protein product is CASSPLRGLNYEQYV.

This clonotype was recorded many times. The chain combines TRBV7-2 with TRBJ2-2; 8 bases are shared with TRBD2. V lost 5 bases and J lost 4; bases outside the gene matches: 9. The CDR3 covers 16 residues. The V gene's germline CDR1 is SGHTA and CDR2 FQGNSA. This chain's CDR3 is CASSPSRGDRTGELFF. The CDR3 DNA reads TGTGCCAGCAGCCCCTCGCGGGGGGACCGCACCGGGGAGCTGTTTTTT.

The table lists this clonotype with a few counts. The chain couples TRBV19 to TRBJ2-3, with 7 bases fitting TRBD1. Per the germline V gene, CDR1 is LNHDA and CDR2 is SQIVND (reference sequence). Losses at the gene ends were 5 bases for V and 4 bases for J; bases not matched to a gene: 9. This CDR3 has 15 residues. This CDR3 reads CASSPRDSQADTQYF. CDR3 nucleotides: TGTGCCAGTAGTCCACGGGACAGCCAGGCAGATACGCAGTATTTT.

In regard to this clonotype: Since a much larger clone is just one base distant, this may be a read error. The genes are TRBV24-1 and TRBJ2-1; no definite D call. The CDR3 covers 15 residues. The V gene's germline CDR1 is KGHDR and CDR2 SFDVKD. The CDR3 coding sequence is TGTGCCAACAGTGATTTCCAGAGCTCCTACAATGAGCAGTTCTTC. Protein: CANSDFQSSYNEQFF.

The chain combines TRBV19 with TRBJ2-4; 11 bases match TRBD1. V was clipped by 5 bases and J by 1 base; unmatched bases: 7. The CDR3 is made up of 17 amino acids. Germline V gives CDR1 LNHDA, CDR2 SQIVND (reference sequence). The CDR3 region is CASSAGQGAGAKNIQYF. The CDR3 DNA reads TGTGCCAGTAGTGCCGGACAGGGGGCCGGCGCCAAAAACATTCAGTACTTC.

CDR3 loop: CASSPLQGLSLNEQFF. The CDR3 nucleotides are TGTGCCAGCAGCCCACTTCAGGGCTTAAGTCTAAATGAGCAGTTCTTC. The chain has TRBV7-9 and TRBJ2-1, with D possibly matching TRBD1 (5 bases). V was trimmed by 5 bases and J by 7 bases, leaving 21 bases between them. CDR1 is SEHNR, CDR2 FQNEAQ, per germline (reference sequence). The CDR3 length is 16 residues.

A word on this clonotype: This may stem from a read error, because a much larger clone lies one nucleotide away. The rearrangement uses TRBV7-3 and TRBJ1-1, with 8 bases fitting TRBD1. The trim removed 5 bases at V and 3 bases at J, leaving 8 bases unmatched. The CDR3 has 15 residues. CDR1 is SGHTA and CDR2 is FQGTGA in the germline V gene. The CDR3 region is CASSLTGDDDTEAFF. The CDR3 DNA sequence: TGTGCCAGCAGCCTGACAGGGGACGATGACACTGAAGCTTTCTTT.

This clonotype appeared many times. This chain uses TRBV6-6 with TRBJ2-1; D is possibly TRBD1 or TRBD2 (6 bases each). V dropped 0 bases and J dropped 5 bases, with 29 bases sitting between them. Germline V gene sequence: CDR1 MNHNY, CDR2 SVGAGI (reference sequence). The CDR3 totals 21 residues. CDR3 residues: CASSYSILYTEGIGQNNEQFF. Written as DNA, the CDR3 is TGTGCCAGCAGTTACTCGATACTATATACGGAGGGGATCGGACAGAACAATGAGCAGTTCTTC.

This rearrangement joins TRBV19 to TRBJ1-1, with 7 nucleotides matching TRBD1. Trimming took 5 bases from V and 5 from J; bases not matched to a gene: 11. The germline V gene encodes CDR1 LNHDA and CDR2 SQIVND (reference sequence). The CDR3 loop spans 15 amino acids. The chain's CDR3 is CASSSSDRALTEAFF. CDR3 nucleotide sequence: TGTGCCAGTAGTTCTTCAGACAGGGCACTTACTGAAGCTTTCTTT.

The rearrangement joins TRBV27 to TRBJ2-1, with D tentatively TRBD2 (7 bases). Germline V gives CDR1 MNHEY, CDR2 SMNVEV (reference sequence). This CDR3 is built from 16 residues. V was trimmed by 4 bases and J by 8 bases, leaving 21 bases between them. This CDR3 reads CASSWGGGPGEDEQFF. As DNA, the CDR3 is TGTGCCAGCAGTTGGGGGGGGGGGCCTGGCGAGGATGAGCAGTTCTTC.

CDR3 sequence reads: CASSQVGWETQYF. CDR3 sequence (DNA): TGTGCCAGCAGCCAAGTGGGTTGGGAGACCCAGTACTTC. V gene TRBV14 combines with J gene TRBJ2-5, with D unclear. CDR1 SGHDN and CDR2 FVKESK come from the germline V gene. Trimming stripped 1 base from V and 5 bases from J, with 8 bases between. This CDR3 contains 13 residues.

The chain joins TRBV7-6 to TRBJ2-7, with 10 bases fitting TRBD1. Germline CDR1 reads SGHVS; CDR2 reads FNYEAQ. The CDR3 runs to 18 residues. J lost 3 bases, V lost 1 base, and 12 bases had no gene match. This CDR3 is CASSLESRLGQGIYEQYF. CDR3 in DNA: TGTGCCAGCAGCTTAGAATCCAGGTTGGGACAGGGGATCTACGAGCAGTACTTC.

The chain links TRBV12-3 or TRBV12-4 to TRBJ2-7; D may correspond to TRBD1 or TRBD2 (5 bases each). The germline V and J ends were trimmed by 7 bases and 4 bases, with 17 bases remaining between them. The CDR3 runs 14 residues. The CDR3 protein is CASTLGQGDYEQYF. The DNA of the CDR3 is TGTGCCAGCACCCTCGGGCAGGGAGATTACGAGCAGTACTTC.

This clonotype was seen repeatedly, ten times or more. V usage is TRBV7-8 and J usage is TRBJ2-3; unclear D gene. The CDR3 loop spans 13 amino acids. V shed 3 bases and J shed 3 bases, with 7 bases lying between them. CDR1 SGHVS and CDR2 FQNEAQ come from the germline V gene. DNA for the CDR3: TGTGCCAGCAGCTTCGACATTACAGATACGCAGTATTTT. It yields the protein CASSFDITDTQYF.

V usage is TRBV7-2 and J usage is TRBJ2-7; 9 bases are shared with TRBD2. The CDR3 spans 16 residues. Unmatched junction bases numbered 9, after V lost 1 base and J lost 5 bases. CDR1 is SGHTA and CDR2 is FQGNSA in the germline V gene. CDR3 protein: CASSLDSGGSSHEQYV. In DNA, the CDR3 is TGTGCCAGCAGCTTAGATAGCGGGGGATCTAGCCACGAGCAGTACGTC.

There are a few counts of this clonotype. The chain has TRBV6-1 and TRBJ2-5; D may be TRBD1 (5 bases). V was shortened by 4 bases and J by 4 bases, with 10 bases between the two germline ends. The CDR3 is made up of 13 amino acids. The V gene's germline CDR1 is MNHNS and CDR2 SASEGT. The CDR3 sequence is CASSAGQGETQYF. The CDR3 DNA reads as TGTGCCAGCAGTGCAGGGCAAGGAGAGACCCAGTACTTC.

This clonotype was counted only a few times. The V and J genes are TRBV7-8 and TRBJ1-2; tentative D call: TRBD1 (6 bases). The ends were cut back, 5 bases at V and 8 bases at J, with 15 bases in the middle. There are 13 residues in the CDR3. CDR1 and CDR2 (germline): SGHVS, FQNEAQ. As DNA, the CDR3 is TGTGCCAGCAGCGTAAAGGGGGTTCGGGGCTACACCTTC. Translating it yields CASSVKGVRGYTF.

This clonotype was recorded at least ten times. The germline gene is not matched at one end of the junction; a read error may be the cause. The CDR3 sequence is CASRPAGGPYNEQFF. The CDR3 DNA reads as TGTGCTAGCAGGCCCGCGGGGGGGCCTTACAATGAGCAGTTCTTC. The chain combines TRBV7-7 with TRBJ2-1; the match to TRBD2 covers 9 bases. CDR1 SSHAT and CDR2 FNYEAQ come from the germline V gene (reference sequence). This CDR3 is built from 15 residues.

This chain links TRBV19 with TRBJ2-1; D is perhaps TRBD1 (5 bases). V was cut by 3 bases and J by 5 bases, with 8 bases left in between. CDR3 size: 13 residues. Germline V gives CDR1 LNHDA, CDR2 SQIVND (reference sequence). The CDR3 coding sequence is TGTGCCAGTAGTATTTTAGGGGACAATGAGCAGTTCTTC. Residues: CASSILGDNEQFF.

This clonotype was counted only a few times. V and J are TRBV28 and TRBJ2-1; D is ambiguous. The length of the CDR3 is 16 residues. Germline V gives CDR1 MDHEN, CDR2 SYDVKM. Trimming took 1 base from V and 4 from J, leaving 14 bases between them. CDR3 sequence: CASSLYSAPAYNEQFF. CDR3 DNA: TGTGCCAGCAGTTTATACTCCGCCCCCGCTTACAATGAGCAGTTCTTC.